This T cell receptor beta chain was sequenced for a study of TIL therapy for anti-PD-1-resistant metastatic lung cancer (dated by TCRdb to about 2021). With regard to the full study: Enrolled patients had a median age of roughly 50 years (range about 38-85) and a median tumor PD-L1 proportion score of around 6%. The cohort was predominantly lung adenocarcinoma, with several EGFR-mutant and two ALK-rearranged tumors, and half of patients were current or former smokers. A median non-synonymous tumor mutation burden of about 1.6 mutations per megabase was determined across the cohort by whole-exome sequencing. Tumor and peripheral blood T cell receptor beta sequencing was used to track clonotypes across tumor, expanded TIL product and serial blood samples. What the research found in general, with its limitations: Clonal turnover during TIL culture was high, and many clones enriched in the product were not detected in the baseline tumor, suggesting clonal contraction instead of faithful expansion. Higher clonality and lower diversity were observed in expanded TIL cultures than in baseline intratumoral T cells (median clonality around 5.7% vs 31%, p < 0.0001). The cohort was highly selected, with more treatment-naive, never-smoker and oncogene-addicted patients than typical, limiting generalizability. The study protocol defined all tumor marker inferences as exploratory.

On this clone itself: The antigen it binds to is not known. No base qualities exist here, and no much larger clone lies one base off it.

TCR beta CDR3 regions were amplified from genomic DNA by bias-controlled multiplex PCR with the immunoSEQ v3 hsTCRB kit. The TCR libraries were sequenced on an Illumina NextSeq 500 to around 1.9 million read pairs for survey level or 5-6 million read pairs for deep level. The source study handled its data this way. V, D and J genes were assigned, non-productive sequences were removed, and clonality was reported by immunoSEQ Analyzer software. Repertoires were compared by productive Simpson clonality and by the Morisita overlap index of productive TRB rearrangements between infused TIL and blood. TCRdb's version of the immuneACCESS table is confined to in-frame rearrangements and falls short of the full clone set. An unresolved V gene accounts for under half of the shortfall where checked; the remainder is of unknown origin. The DNA was the basis for D and trimming; V, J and clone size are from that table. The sample data list more than 8,000 clones, and about 55% of these were observed just once. The ten largest clones capture more than 9% of the sample.

According to the study, the label for this sample's time point signals: pre-treatment sample, taken before nivolumab and TIL therapy. The baseline tumor samples were excised metastases, mostly pleural nodules or supraclavicular lymph nodes, taken from the same resection that was used to grow TIL. Tumors were harvested prior to any PD-1/PD-L1 blockade, after which nivolumab was administered to patients, and lymphodepletion, expanded TIL infusion and IL-2 were given to patients who progressed. Adults with stage 4 NSCLC were enrolled in a dual-center phase I trial from 2017 to early 2020. Samples were obtained from a single-arm, open-label phase I trial in which tumor-infiltrating lymphocyte therapy with nivolumab was evaluated in advanced non-small cell lung cancer. Parts of each resected tumor were snap-frozen in liquid nitrogen and kept at -80 degrees C. Tumor regions of interest were selected on H&E sections by laser-capture macrodissection, were pulverized into around 15 mg aliquots, and were extracted with Qiagen Allprep kits.

The CDR3, from cysteine to phenylalanine, totals 16 residues. Only CDR3 DNA is held: 48 bases, read in frame from base 1. The V end loses 2 bases and the J end loses 5 bases, and a stretch of 19 bases separates them. CDR1 and CDR2 are read off the germline V gene as SGHRS and YFSETQ. This receptor was taken from a person between 25 and 79 years old with non-small cell lung cancer. The chain is assembled from TRBV5-1 and TRBJ1-1, and possibly TRBD1, on 5 matching bases. Here the sequenced sample was tumor tissue, taken at baseline. The CDR3 is CASSFLLGSRGTEAFF. In nucleotides, the sequence is TGCGCCAGCAGCTTCCTCTTGGGGTCTCGGGGGACTGAAGCTTTCTTT.